These T cell receptor beta chains were read from a single sample in a study of identical twins. From the 5' RACE reads, TCRdb called clonotypes with MiXCR, one entry per CDR3 protein. Found here are 210,000 or so distinct CDR3 sequences, 15% of them singletons; the top ten hold about 38%. The same sample was also used in a study of T cells expressing NK-cell markers.

The sequenced sample consisted of CD8+ T cells sorted from blood. These receptors all come from a young woman in good health. Both conserved end residues are part of each CDR3. A D gene is named only where the DNA matches it firmly. Size is omitted from some rows. Given values are once, few, many or a class for expanded clones.

D: NA
size: NA
V: TRBV9
J: TRBJ2-7
DNA: TGTGCCAGCAGCGTAGGAGGTGGGAACGAGCAGTACTTC
CDR3: CASSVGGGNEQYF

D: NA
size: NA
V: TRBV5-8
J: TRBJ1-5
DNA: TGTGCCAGCGGGACGGACAATCCCAATCAGCCCCAGCATTTT
CDR3: CASGTDNPNQPQHF

D: NA
size: NA
V: TRBV15
J: TRBJ2-5
DNA: TGTGCCACCAGCAGAGATCGGGCCAACCAAGAGACCCAGTACTTC
CDR3: CATSRDRANQETQYF

D: TRBD2
size: few
V: TRBV12-3/TRBV12-4
J: TRBJ2-3
DNA: TGTGCCAGCAGTCCTAGCGGGGCTAGCACAGATACGCAGTATTTT
CDR3: CASSPSGASTDTQYF

D: NA
size: few
V: TRBV28
J: TRBJ2-4
DNA: TGTGCCAGCAGTTTGAGGGGCGACTACTTAGCCAAAAACATTCAGTACTTC
CDR3: CASSLRGDYLAKNIQYF

D: NA
size: many
V: TRBV12-3/TRBV12-4
J: TRBJ1-3
DNA: TGTGCCAGCAGTTTCTGGCGCTCTGGAAACACCATATATTTT
CDR3: CASSFWRSGNTIYF

D: NA
size: few
V: TRBV11-2
J: TRBJ2-5
DNA: TGTGCCAGCAGCGCACTAGAAGAGACCCAGTACTTC
CDR3: CASSALEETQYF

D: TRBD2
size: few
V: TRBV7-9
J: TRBJ2-4
DNA: TGTGCCAGCACCCGGGAGGTCACAGAGGACATTCAGTACTTC
CDR3: CASTREVTEDIQYF

D: TRBD1
size: NA
V: TRBV3-1
J: TRBJ1-5
DNA: TGTGCCAGCAGCCAACTACAGGGGGATCAGCCCCAGCATTTT
CDR3: CASSQLQGDQPQHF

D: TRBD2
size: few
V: TRBV12-3/TRBV12-4
J: TRBJ2-1
DNA: TGTGCCAGCGCGGACTTAGCGGGGGGTTACAATGAGCAGTTCTTC
CDR3: CASADLAGGYNEQFF

D: NA
size: NA
V: TRBV2
J: TRBJ2-3
DNA: TGTGCCACCTGGACTTCTCCAGATACGCAGTATTTT
CDR3: CATWTSPDTQYF

D: TRBD1
size: few
V: TRBV3-1
J: TRBJ2-5
DNA: TGTGCCAGCAGTCAACAGGGGGGAGAGACCCAGTACTTC
CDR3: CASSQQGGETQYF

D: NA
size: NA
V: TRBV27
J: TRBJ1-6
DNA: TGTGCCAGCAGTCAAAGTGGCTTTGGTTCACCCCTCCACTTT
CDR3: CASSQSGFGSPLHF

D: NA
size: NA
V: TRBV29-1
J: TRBJ2-5
DNA: TGCAGCGTTCTGGTGTTTCCCGGGACACAACTACAAGAGACCCAGTACTTC
CDR3: CSVLVFPGTQLQETQYF

D: NA
size: few
V: TRBV28
J: TRBJ2-7
DNA: TGTGCCAGCAGTCTCCGACATGCGGAGTTGTCCTACGAGCAGTACTTC
CDR3: CASSLRHAELSYEQYF

D: NA
size: NA
V: TRBV7-9
J: TRBJ1-1
DNA: TGTGCCAGCAGCTTAGGTCCCGTCACCGAAGGAGCTTTCTTT
CDR3: CASSLGPVTEGAFF

D: NA
size: many
V: TRBV12-3/TRBV12-4
J: TRBJ2-5
DNA: TGTGCCAGCAGTCTCAAAGAGACCCAGTACTTC
CDR3: CASSLKETQYF

D: NA
size: NA
V: TRBV29-1
J: TRBJ2-7
DNA: TGCAGCGTCCGGACCGACACCTACGAGCAGTACTTC
CDR3: CSVRTDTYEQYF